These 22 T cell receptor beta chains were sequenced from one sample in a study of human T cells and chemical hapten exposure. A single record per CDR3 protein comes from TCRdb applying MiXCR to the RACE reads. This sample has around 100,000 distinct CDR3 sequences, with over 10% found just once. Time point meaning: patch test 2, 6 weeks after DPC sensitization. Treatment: therapeutic diphenylcyclopropenone sensitization with weekly scalp DPC. The sequencing here drew on whole blood, taken in connection with sensitization to the hapten diphenylcyclopropenone (DPC). Receptors originate from a woman aged 40 to 50 with alopecia areata. Some clones in this sample may be carry-over from other donors' samples.

V is TRBV4-3 and J is TRBJ2-5; 15 bases are shared with TRBD2. Germline loops: CDR1 LGHNA, CDR2 YSLEER. The CDR3 spans 16 residues. J gave up 4 bases and V 3 bases, and 3 bases lay outside the gene matches. CDR3 residues: CASSQRGLAGGETQYF. In DNA, the CDR3 is TGCGCCAGCAGCCAGAGGGGACTAGCGGGGGGAGAGACCCAGTACTTC.

This clonotype was observed at least ten times. The chain employs TRBV7-2 and TRBJ1-1, with D perhaps TRBD1 (5 bases). Trimming took off 0 bases at V and 3 bases at J, with 14 bases between the two ends. The germline V gene encodes CDR1 SGHTA and CDR2 FQGNSA. This CDR3 spans 16 amino acids. CDR3 bases: TGTGCCAGCAGCTTAGCGCTCGCCAGGGTGGACACTGAAGCTTTCTTT. This codes for CASSLALARVDTEAFF.

As regards this clonotype: A much more abundant neighbour one base away suggests this may be a read error. The chain couples TRBV6-2 or TRBV6-3 to TRBJ2-7; 7 nucleotides align to TRBD1. Germline V CDR1 and CDR2: MNHEY, SVGEGT. The CDR3 has 12 amino acids. CDR3 DNA: TGTGCCAGCCGGGACAGCTCCTACGAGCAGCACTTC. Translating it yields CASRDSSYEQHF.

As for this clonotype: A much larger clone is a single base away; this may be a read error. The chain combines TRBV7-8 with TRBJ1-1; unclear D gene. This CDR3 is 11 amino acids long. Germline V gene lookup returns CDR1 SGHVS and CDR2 FQNEAQ. V shed 4 bases and J shed 3 bases, with 3 bases lying between them. CDR3 protein: CASSYHTEAFF. In nucleotides, the CDR3 is TGTGCCAGCAGCTATCACACTGAAGCTTTCTTT.

This clonotype was observed many times. V gene TRBV7-2 combines with J gene TRBJ2-3; the D gene is possibly TRBD2 (6 bases). V lost 4 bases and J lost 5, with 19 bases in between. In germline, CDR1 is SGHTA, CDR2 FQGNSA. This CDR3 is 16 amino acids long. This CDR3 is CASSSLWASRGDTQYF. The CDR3 DNA sequence: TGTGCCAGCAGCTCGCTCTGGGCCTCGCGGGGAGATACGCAGTATTTT.

This chain uses TRBV20-1 with TRBJ2-2; tentative D call: TRBD2 (6 bases). Germline V gives CDR1 DFQATT, CDR2 SNEGSKA (reference sequence). The CDR3 runs to 13 residues. V gave up 5 bases and J gave up 2 bases, with 9 bases separating them. The CDR3 region has the DNA TGCAGTGCTCGGGACTTAAACACCGGGGAGCTGTTTTTT. It codes for CSARDLNTGELFF.

The chain uses TRBV28 and TRBJ2-5; D is unclear. Germline CDR1 reads MDHEN; CDR2 reads SYDVKM. The CDR3 has 12 amino acids. V lost 3 bases to trimming and J lost 2 bases, with 4 bases between them. CDR3 protein: CASSLLQETQYF. The DNA for the CDR3 is TGTGCCAGCAGTTTGCTTCAAGAGACCCAGTACTTC. Full variable domain (rest looked up from reference TRBV28 and TRBJ2-5): DVKVTQSSRYLVKRTGEKVFLECVQDMDHENMFWYRQDPGLGLRLIYFSYDVKMKEKGDIPEGYSVSREKKERFSLILESASTNQTSMYLCASSLLQETQYFGPGTRLLVL.

In this sample, this clonotype turned up many times. The V and J genes are TRBV7-9 and TRBJ1-1, with D possibly TRBD1 on 6 matching bases. The CDR3 spans 15 residues. CDR1 and CDR2 from the germline V gene are SEHNR and FQNEAQ (reference sequence). V was trimmed by 5 bases and J by 4 bases, leaving 17 bases between them. The CDR3 sequence is CASSQGSGYGTEAFF. DNA for the CDR3: TGTGCCAGCAGCCAGGGGTCGGGTTACGGCACTGAAGCTTTCTTT.

V and J are TRBV20-1 and TRBJ1-3, with unresolved D. Trimming removed 0 bases at V and 2 bases at J, with 11 bases between. CDR3 length: 15 amino acids. Germline V CDR1 and CDR2: DFQATT, SNEGSKA (reference sequence). The CDR3, as DNA: TGCAGTGCTAGAGATAGGAGACCCCCTGGAAACACCATATATTTT. It specifies CSARDRRPPGNTIYF.

The chain is built from TRBV7-2 and TRBJ2-5; D is possibly TRBD2 (6 bases). The CDR3 runs 13 residues. V was pared by 3 bases and J by 5 bases, with 10 bases between. Per germline, CDR1 SGHTA and CDR2 FQGNSA. The DNA of the CDR3 is TGTGCCAGCAGCTTGTCGCTAGCGGAGACCCAGTACTTC. Encoded protein: CASSLSLAETQYF.

The chain is built from TRBV3-1 and TRBJ2-3; 9 nucleotides match TRBD2. V was clipped by 4 bases and J by 0 bases; unmatched bases: 29. The CDR3 length is 24 residues. Germline V gene data show CDR1 as LGHDT and CDR2 as YNNKEL (reference sequence). DNA of the CDR3: TGTGCCAGCAGCCGGGGGATTACGGCTAGCGGGACCTTCGCTAAAACAACTAGCACAGATACGCAGTATTTT. This gives the protein CASSRGITASGTFAKTTSTDTQYF.

The J gene is TRBJ1-6, the V gene TRBV6-2 or TRBV6-3; D is possibly TRBD1 (5 bases). The CDR3 runs to 15 residues. V was trimmed by 6 bases and J by 7 bases, leaving 16 bases between them. Germline V gives CDR1 MNHEY, CDR2 SVGEGT. CDR3 in amino acids: CASRPSGSRNSPLHF. The DNA of the CDR3 is TGTGCCAGCAGGCCCTCAGGGAGTAGGAATTCACCCCTCCACTTT.

This clonotype was seen at least ten times. The genes are TRBV6-4 and TRBJ1-2, with 8 bases identical to TRBD1. Germline V lookup: CDR1 MRHNA, CDR2 SNTAGT. The CDR3 is 14 residues long. Losses at the gene ends were 7 bases for V and 6 bases for J; bases not matched to a gene: 10. The CDR3 sequence: CASKLTGEMDGYTF. CDR3 DNA: TGTGCCAGCAAGTTGACAGGGGAGATGGATGGCTACACCTTC.

This clonotype was counted ten times or more. The V and J genes are TRBV7-2 and TRBJ1-3; 9 bases match TRBD1. Germline V gene data show CDR1 as SGHTA and CDR2 as FQGNSA. This CDR3 comprises 16 residues. Trimming took 3 bases from V and 3 from J; bases not matched to a gene: 6. The CDR3 bases are TGTGCCAGCAGCTTCAAACAGGGGGCGGATGGAAACACCATATATTTT. It specifies CASSFKQGADGNTIYF.

The chain uses TRBV29-1 and TRBJ1-1; D is unresolved. The CDR3 is 13 residues long. Trimming shortened V by 4 bases and J by 0 bases, and 9 bases separated the two germline ends. Germline assignment: CDR1 SQVTM and CDR2 ANQGSEA. CDR3 in amino acids: CSVGGRMNTEAFF. CDR3 nucleotide sequence: TGCAGCGTTGGGGGAAGAATGAACACTGAAGCTTTCTTT.

The table lists this clonotype with many counts. The gene calls are TRBV20-1 and TRBJ2-2, with TRBD2 matching 10 bases. J gave up 1 base and V 3 bases, and 5 bases lay outside the gene matches. CDR1 DFQATT and CDR2 SNEGSKA come from the germline V gene (reference sequence). The CDR3 consists of 16 residues. The CDR3 nucleotides read TGCAGTGCTAGGGAAGCGGGAGGGGTGAACACCGGGGAGCTGTTTTTT. This sequence encodes CSAREAGGVNTGELFF.

The rearrangement uses TRBV29-1 and TRBJ1-3, with TRBD1 matching over 10 bases. V was clipped by 6 bases and J by 4 bases; unmatched bases: 6. This CDR3 has 14 amino acids. Germline lookup yields CDR1 SQVTM and CDR2 ANQGSEA. The CDR3 loop is CSVTGTGVGNTIYF. The DNA of the CDR3 is TGCAGCGTCACCGGGACAGGGGTAGGAAACACCATATATTTT.

In this sample, this clonotype turned up a few times. The rearrangement joins TRBV6-1 to TRBJ2-4; D unclear. The V gene lost 5 bases and the J gene lost 8 bases, with 19 bases spanning the gap. This CDR3 spans 15 amino acids. Germline V gives CDR1 MNHNS, CDR2 SASEGT. The CDR3 sequence is CASSLDWTNLDIQYF. CDR3 coding DNA: TGTGCCAGCAGTCTCGATTGGACGAACTTAGACATTCAGTACTTC.

This clonotype has ten or more counts. The chain uses TRBV10-3 and TRBJ2-5; D is undetermined. Germline V gives CDR1 ENHRY, CDR2 SYGVKD. This CDR3 is built from 13 residues. V was trimmed by 4 bases and J by 3 bases, leaving 9 bases between them. The CDR3 here is CAISGPAEETQYF. CDR3 bases: TGTGCCATCAGTGGCCCGGCCGAAGAGACCCAGTACTTC.

The chain carries TRBV5-1 and TRBJ2-7; D call uncertain. Germline CDR1 and CDR2: SGHRS and YFSETQ. This CDR3 spans 16 amino acids. Deletions cut 0 bases from V and 2 bases from J, with 15 bases between. CDR3: CASSLEASPLTYEQYF. CDR3 in DNA: TGCGCCAGCAGCTTGGAGGCAAGCCCTTTAACCTACGAGCAGTACTTC.

The J gene is TRBJ1-1, the V gene TRBV6-2 or TRBV6-3; D unclear. Germline CDR1 is MNHEY and CDR2 is SVGEGT. Trimming pared 6 bases from V and 1 base from J, leaving 18 bases between. This CDR3 spans 16 amino acids. CDR3 region: CASRVNELNSNTEAFF. CDR3 sequence (DNA): TGTGCCAGCAGGGTTAATGAGTTAAACTCGAACACTGAAGCTTTCTTT.

At least ten counts were recorded for this clonotype. This chain links TRBV6-5 with TRBJ2-5, with TRBD1 identical over 8 bases. The trim removed 5 bases at V and 0 bases at J, leaving 8 bases unmatched. Germline V gene lookup returns CDR1 MNHEY and CDR2 SVGAGI. CDR3 length equals 16 residues. The DNA of the CDR3 is TGTGCCAGCAGTAAGGACAGGGCCCGGTACCAAGAGACCCAGTACTTC. It encodes CASSKDRARYQETQYF.